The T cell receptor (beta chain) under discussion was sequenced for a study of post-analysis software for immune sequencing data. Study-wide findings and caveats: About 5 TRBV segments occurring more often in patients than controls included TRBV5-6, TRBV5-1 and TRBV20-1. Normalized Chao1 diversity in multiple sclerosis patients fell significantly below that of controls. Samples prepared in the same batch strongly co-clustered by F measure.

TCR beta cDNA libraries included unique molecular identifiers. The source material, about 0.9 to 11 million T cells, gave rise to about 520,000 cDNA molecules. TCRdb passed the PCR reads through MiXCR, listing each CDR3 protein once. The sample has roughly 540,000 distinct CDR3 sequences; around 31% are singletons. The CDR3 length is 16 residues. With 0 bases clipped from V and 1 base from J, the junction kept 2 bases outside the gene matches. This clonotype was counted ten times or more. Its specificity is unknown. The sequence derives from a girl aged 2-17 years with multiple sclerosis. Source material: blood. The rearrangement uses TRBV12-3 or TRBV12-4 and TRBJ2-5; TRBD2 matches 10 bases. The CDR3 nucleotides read TGTGCCAGCAGTTTAGCGGCTAGCGGGGGCCAAGAGACCCAGTACTTC. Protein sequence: CASSLAASGGQETQYF.